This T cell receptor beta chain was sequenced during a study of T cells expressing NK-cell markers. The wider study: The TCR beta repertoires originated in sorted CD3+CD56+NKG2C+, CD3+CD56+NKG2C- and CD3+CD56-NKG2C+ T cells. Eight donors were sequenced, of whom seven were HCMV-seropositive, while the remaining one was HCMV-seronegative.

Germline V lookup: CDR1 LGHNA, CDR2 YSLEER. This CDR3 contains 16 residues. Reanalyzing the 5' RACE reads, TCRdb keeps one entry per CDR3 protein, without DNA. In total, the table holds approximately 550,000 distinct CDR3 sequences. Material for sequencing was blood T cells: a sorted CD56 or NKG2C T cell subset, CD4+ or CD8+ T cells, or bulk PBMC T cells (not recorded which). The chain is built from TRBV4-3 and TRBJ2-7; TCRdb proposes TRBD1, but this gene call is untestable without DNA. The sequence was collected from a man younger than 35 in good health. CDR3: CASSQDPRTGPHEQYF.